This record covers a single TCR beta chain. The data were obtained in a study of technical replicates of blood from a handful of donors. Assay used: immunoSEQ multiplex PCR; TCRdb lists only in-frame clones, some missing. This table has about 100,000 clones, about 95% appearing once. Germline V gives CDR1 SGHRS, CDR2 YFSETQ. The CDR3 extends over 14 amino acids. Trimming took 2 bases from V and 4 from J; bases not matched to a gene: 4. Sequencing was carried out using T cells isolated from PBMCs. The TCR comes from a human donor in good health. The rearrangement joins TRBV5-1 to TRBJ1-2, with 8 bases lining up with TRBD1. For the CDR3, the DNA is TGCGCCAGCAGCTTACAGGGGGAGTTCTATGGCTACACCTTC. Translated, it gives CASSLQGEFYGYTF.